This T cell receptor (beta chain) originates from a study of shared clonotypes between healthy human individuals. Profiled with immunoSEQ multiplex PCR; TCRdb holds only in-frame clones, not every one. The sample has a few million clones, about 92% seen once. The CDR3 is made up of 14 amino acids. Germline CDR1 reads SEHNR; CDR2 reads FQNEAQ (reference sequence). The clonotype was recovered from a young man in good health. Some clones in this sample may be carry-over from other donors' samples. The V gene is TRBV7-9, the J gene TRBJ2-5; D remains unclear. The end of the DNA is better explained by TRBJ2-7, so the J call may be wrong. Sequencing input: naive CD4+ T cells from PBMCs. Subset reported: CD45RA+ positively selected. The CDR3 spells CASSLPTVSYEQYF. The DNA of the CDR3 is TGTGCCAGCAGCCTACCAACAGTCTCCTACGAGCAGTACTTC.